Given below is one T cell receptor (beta chain) in context. This CDR3 has 11 amino acids. The ends lost 8 bases at V and 11 bases at J; junction bases unmatched: 8. From germline, CDR1 is SNHLY and CDR2 FYNNEI. The data were taken from a study of blood T cell repertoires in COVID-19. For the study at large: T cells, B-cell-depleted T cells, or PBMCs provided the cDNA or gDNA that served as material.

TCRdb's copy holds only in-frame clones and misses some; the assay was immunoSEQ multiplex PCR. In the table there are about 440,000 clones, around 89% of which are singletons. The sequencing input was peripheral blood. The chain links TRBV2 to TRBJ1-1; the match to TRBD1 covers 7 bases. The source of this sequence is a woman aged 30 to 39 with acute or convalescent COVID-19. This CDR3 reads CASRISGGAFF. DNA of the CDR3: TGTGCCAGCCGTATTTCAGGGGGTGCTTTCTTT.